This T cell receptor beta chain is from a study of blood T cell repertoires in COVID-19. On the study more broadly: Samples representing acute and convalescent COVID-19 were sourced from the United States, Italy and Spain. T cells, B-cell-depleted T cells, or PBMCs supplied cDNA or gDNA.

The germline V and J ends were trimmed by 3 bases and 3 bases, with 11 bases remaining between them. Germline V gene data show CDR1 as LNHDA and CDR2 as SQIVND (reference sequence). This CDR3 has 14 amino acids. In the source study's methods: Reference gene primer amplification gave nucleated cell count estimates. Libraries were prepared by immunoSEQ multiplex PCR; TCRdb keeps only in-frame clonotypes and omits some of them. The DNA gave D and trimming, while V, J and clone size come from that table. The sample carries under 150,000 clones, around 81% recorded once. Sequences were obtained from peripheral blood. V usage is TRBV19 and J usage is TRBJ1-2; the D gene is possibly TRBD1 (5 bases). The clonotype originates from a woman aged 60-75 years with active or convalescent COVID-19. This CDR3 is CASSIAARDYGYTF. In DNA, the CDR3 is TGTGCCAGTAGTATTGCGGCCAGGGACTATGGCTACACCTTC.